Each of the 10 T cell receptor beta chains below was sequenced from the same sample in a study of CD8 T cells in Susac syndrome. Reverse transcription of roughly 0.5 to 1 ug RNA was performed with random hexamers. MiXCR, applied by TCRdb to the immunoSEQ multiplex PCR reads, yields one record per CDR3 protein. This table holds over 130,000 distinct CDR3 sequences, approximately 95% found once. Source material: CD4+ T cells from PBMCs. The receptors come from a human donor with multiple sclerosis.

This clonotype was detected only once. The genes are TRBV30 and TRBJ1-2, with TRBD1 as a possible D gene (6 bases). The CDR3 spans 14 residues. Trimming pared 0 bases from V and 8 bases from J, leaving 16 bases between. CDR1 is GTSNPN, CDR2 SVGIG, per germline (reference sequence). The DNA for the CDR3 is TGTGCCTGGAGTGTAAGGCGACAGGAGGGAGGCTACACCTTC. This encodes CAWSVRRQEGGYTF.

The V and J genes are TRBV6-4 and TRBJ2-6, with 12 bases matching TRBD2. The trim removed 5 bases at V and 0 bases at J, leaving 5 bases unmatched. The CDR3 has 18 residues. Germline CDR1 and CDR2: MRHNA and SNTAGT. The DNA for the CDR3 is TGTGCCAGCAGTCCCGGGACTAGCGGGCTCTCTGGGGCCAACGTCCTGACTTTC. Residues: CASSPGTSGLSGANVLTF.

This chain links TRBV29-1 with TRBJ1-1, with D tentatively TRBD1 (6 bases). The CDR3 is 14 amino acids. V was clipped by 4 bases and J by 3 bases, with 15 bases between them. Germline-derived CDR1 and CDR2 are SQVTM and ANQGSEA. The CDR3 coding sequence is TGCAGCGTTGTACGCGGGGGCTTCGACACTGAAGCTTTCTTT. Its protein is CSVVRGGFDTEAFF.

The rearrangement uses TRBV30 and TRBJ1-4; D gene unclear. V was trimmed by 4 bases and J by 10 bases, leaving 16 bases between them. The CDR3 length is 13 residues. Germline lookup yields CDR1 GTSNPN and CDR2 SVGIG (reference sequence). The chain's CDR3 is CAWTSGLGGKLFF. The CDR3 nucleotides read TGTGCCTGGACGAGCGGGTTGGGAGGAAAACTGTTTTTT. The full variable domain, in which reference TRBV30 and TRBJ1-4 provide the parts outside the CDR3, is SQTIHQWPATLVQPVGSPLSLECTVEGTSNPNLYWYRQAAGRGLQLLFYSVGIGQISSEVPQNLSASRPQDRQFILSSKKLLLSDSGFYLCAWTSGLGGKLFFGSGTQLSVL.

CDR3 in amino acids: CASSEYLGLERVQYF. Written as DNA, the CDR3 is TGTGCCAGCAGTGAATATTTGGGGCTAGAAAGGGTTCAGTACTTC. The chain couples TRBV6-1 to TRBJ2-4; a weak D match, TRBD1 (5 bases). With 2 bases removed from V and 11 bases from J, the gap between germline ends came to 19 bases. The CDR3 covers 15 residues. Germline CDR1 reads MNHNS; CDR2 reads SASEGT.

This chain joins TRBV27 and TRBJ1-2, with 8 bases fitting TRBD1. The ends lost 6 bases at V and 4 bases at J; junction bases unmatched: 13. Germline V gene sequence: CDR1 MNHEY, CDR2 SMNVEV (reference sequence). CDR3 length: 16 residues. The CDR3 sequence is CASRPGGQSPFYGYTF. Here the CDR3 DNA reads TGTGCCAGCAGGCCAGGGGGCCAGAGTCCCTTCTATGGCTACACCTTC.

The chain couples TRBV29-1 to TRBJ2-1; TRBD2 aligns across 10 bases. This CDR3 has 15 amino acids. CDR1 is SQVTM and CDR2 is ANQGSEA in the germline V gene. Trimming took 7 bases from V and 8 from J; bases not matched to a gene: 14. The CDR3 region is CSAAAGLANGDEQFF. The CDR3 DNA reads TGCAGCGCCGCGGCGGGACTAGCGAACGGCGATGAGCAGTTCTTC.

The chain is built from TRBV20-1 and TRBJ1-5, with a tentative D call TRBD1 (6 bases). Between the trimmed V and J ends, which lost 0 bases and 4 bases, there was a span of 13 bases. CDR3 length: 15 amino acids. Germline CDR1 DFQATT, CDR2 SNEGSKA (reference sequence). In DNA, the CDR3 is TGCAGTGCTAGAGATGATGCCAGGGGAAATCAGCCCCAGCATTTT. Translated, it gives CSARDDARGNQPQHF.

V usage is TRBV29-1 and J usage is TRBJ2-7, with D possibly matching TRBD1 (5 bases). The germline CDR1 and CDR2 sequences are SQVTM and ANQGSEA. Trimming left V 6 bases short and J 0 bases short, with 9 bases between. The CDR3 is made up of 12 amino acids. In DNA form, the CDR3 reads TGCAGCGTCAGGGTTAGCTCCTACGAGCAGTACTTC. Translating gives CSVRVSSYEQYF.

The rearrangement joins TRBV14 to TRBJ1-2; 7 nucleotides match TRBD1. V shed 6 bases, J shed 4 bases, and the junction held 11 bases outside the gene matches. Germline-derived CDR1 and CDR2 are SGHDN and FVKESK. The CDR3 covers 15 residues. The CDR3 region is CASRPTGQSSYGYTF. In nucleotides, the CDR3 is TGTGCCAGCAGACCGACAGGGCAATCGAGCTATGGCTACACCTTC.